Sequencing of this TCR beta chain was carried out in a study of spatial heterogeneity in lung cancer. Study overall: Untreated early-stage non-small cell lung cancer patients, some 70 in total, were the donors. Consistently, beta-chain sequences turned up in larger numbers than alpha-chain sequences did.

Documented time point: blood at routine non-recurrence follow-up after resection. The input material, whole RNA from tumor, nontumor lung or frozen PBMC, was sequenced unsorted. TCRdb redid the calling of the 5' RACE reads with MiXCR, one entry per CDR3 protein. The profile covers about 94,000 distinct CDR3 sequences, with around 19% appearing a single time and 20% to 25% taken by the ten largest. The CDR3 loop spans 16 amino acids. Germline CDR1 and CDR2: MNHEY and SVGAGI. Trimming removed 2 bases at V and 0 bases at J, with 11 bases between. The starting material was PBMCs, obtained at follow-up. The chain has TRBV6-5 and TRBJ2-1; tentatively, D is TRBD1 (6 bases). This receptor was taken from a male donor with early-stage non-small cell lung cancer. CDR3 nucleotides: TGTGCCAGCAGTTACGTCCGAGGGGGCTCCTACAATGAGCAGTTCTTC. It encodes CASSYVRGGSYNEQFF.